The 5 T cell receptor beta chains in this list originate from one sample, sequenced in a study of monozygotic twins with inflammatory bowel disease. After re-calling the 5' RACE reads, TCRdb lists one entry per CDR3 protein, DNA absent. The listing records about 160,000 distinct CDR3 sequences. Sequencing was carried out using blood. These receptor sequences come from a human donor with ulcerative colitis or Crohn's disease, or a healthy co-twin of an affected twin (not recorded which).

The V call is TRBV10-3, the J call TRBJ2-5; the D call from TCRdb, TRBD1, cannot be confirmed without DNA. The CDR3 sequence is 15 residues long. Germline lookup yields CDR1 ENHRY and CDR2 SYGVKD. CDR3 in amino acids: CAIRGPGQGQETQYF.

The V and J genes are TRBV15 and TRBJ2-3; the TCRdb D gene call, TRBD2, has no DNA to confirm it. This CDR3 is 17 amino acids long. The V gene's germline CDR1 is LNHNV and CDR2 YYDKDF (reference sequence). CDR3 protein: CATSRSRLAGVPDTQYF.

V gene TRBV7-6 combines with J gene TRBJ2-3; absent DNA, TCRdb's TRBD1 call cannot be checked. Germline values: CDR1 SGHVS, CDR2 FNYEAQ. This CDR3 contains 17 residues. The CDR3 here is CASIPNRDRGPTDTQYF.

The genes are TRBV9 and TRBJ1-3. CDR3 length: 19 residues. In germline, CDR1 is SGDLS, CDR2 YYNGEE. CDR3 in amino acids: CASSVLPEANLFPGNTIYF.

CDR3 in amino acids: CASRKPAGATGELFF. This chain connects TRBV6-2 or TRBV6-3 to TRBJ2-2; TCRdb reports TRBD1, a call that lacks DNA to check it against. Germline CDR1 MNHEY, CDR2 SVGEGT. This CDR3 region has 15 residues.